A selection of T cell receptor beta chains follows, all from one sample in a study of regulatory T cells in long-lasting Graves disease. A single record per CDR3 protein comes from TCRdb applying MiXCR to the multiplex PCR reads. The data contain 450,000 to 600,000 distinct CDR3 sequences, around an eighth of them singletons. These same records also appear under a second study, on T cells in Graves' hyperthyroidism and ophthalmopathy.

The sequenced sample was peripheral blood mononuclear cells (PBMCs), obtained at new diagnosis, from a patient treated with antithyroid drugs. Source of these receptors: a man younger than 45 with Graves disease. Both conserved end residues are part of each CDR3. Fields, in order: V gene, J gene, clone size, D gene, CDR3 protein, CDR3 DNA. The D gene is left open where the match is weak. For some rows the clone size is stated as once, few or many, or as a class when expanded; others skip it.

>TRBV5-8|TRBJ1-5|.|TRBD1
CASTFDRAQPQHF
TGTGCCAGCACCTTCGACAGGGCTCAGCCCCAGCATTTT
>TRBV3-1|TRBJ1-2|many|TRBD1
CASSQGVTGPNYGYTF
TGTGCCAGCAGCCAAGGGGTGACAGGGCCTAACTATGGCTACACCTTC
>TRBV15|TRBJ2-7|.|TRBD2
CATSRDLAGEGEQYF
TGTGCCACCAGCAGAGACTTAGCGGGAGAGGGAGAGCAGTACTTC
>TRBV29-1|TRBJ1-2|many|TRBD1
CSVEDPGGWLYGYTF
TGCAGCGTTGAAGATCCAGGGGGCTGGCTGTATGGCTACACCTTC
>TRBV20-1|TRBJ2-3|many|.
CSARQGGTDTQYF
TGCAGTGCTAGGCAAGGGGGCACAGATACGCAGTATTTT
>TRBV5-1|TRBJ2-3|many|TRBD2
CASSSSGGDRTQYF
TGCGCCAGCAGCTCTAGCGGAGGGGACCGAACGCAGTATTTT
>TRBV4-1|TRBJ2-2|few|TRBD2
CASSHLLGTSDITGELFF
TGCGCCAGCAGCCACCTCCTCGGGACTAGCGACATCACCGGGGAGCTGTTTTTT
>TRBV5-1|TRBJ2-1|many|TRBD2
CASSLEAGGDEQFF
TGCGCCAGCAGCTTAGAAGCGGGAGGCGATGAGCAGTTCTTC
>TRBV6-2/TRBV6-3|TRBJ1-1|many|TRBD1
CATLPLDRDTEAFF
TGTGCCACCCTCCCCCTCGACAGGGACACTGAAGCTTTCTTT
>TRBV29-1|TRBJ2-3|.|.
CSVEGWGTDTQYF
TGCAGCGTTGAAGGGTGGGGAACAGATACGCAGTATTTT
>TRBV2|TRBJ1-6|.|TRBD1
CASSASGGRNSPLHF
TGTGCCAGCAGTGCGTCAGGGGGCAGGAATTCACCCCTCCACTTT
>TRBV11-2|TRBJ2-1|many|.
CASSSWEDHNEQFF
TGTGCCAGCAGCTCGTGGGAGGACCACAATGAGCAGTTCTTC
>TRBV20-1|TRBJ2-1|many|TRBD2
CSATGLAGGQSSYNEQFF
TGCAGTGCTACGGGACTAGCGGGAGGGCAGAGCTCCTACAATGAGCAGTTCTTC
>TRBV11-2|TRBJ2-7|many|.
CASSLEAPSYEQYF
TGTGCCAGCAGCTTAGAGGCGCCTTCCTACGAGCAGTACTTC
>TRBV7-9|TRBJ1-2|many|.
CASSSLRDLEGYTF
TGTGCCAGCAGCTCCCTCAGGGATCTGGAAGGCTACACCTTC
>TRBV24-1|TRBJ2-5|many|TRBD1
CATSRDRVDETQYF
TGTGCCACCAGCCGGGACAGGGTTGATGAGACCCAGTACTTC
>TRBV28|TRBJ1-5|many|TRBD1
CASSSTGTGYSNQPQHF
TGTGCCAGCAGTTCTACCGGGACAGGCTATAGCAATCAGCCCCAGCATTTT
>TRBV9|TRBJ1-2|few|.
CASSYWDSGREFYGYTF
TGTGCCAGCAGCTACTGGGATTCGGGAAGAGAGTTCTATGGCTACACCTTC
>TRBV10-3|TRBJ2-2|.|TRBD2
CAISEREGGTGELFF
TGTGCCATCAGTGAGCGGGAGGGCGGGACCGGGGAGCTGTTTTTT
>TRBV5-1|TRBJ2-4|many|TRBD1
CASSFGTGALSENIQYF
TGCGCCAGCAGCTTCGGGACAGGGGCGCTATCCGAAAACATTCAGTACTTC
>TRBV2|TRBJ2-7|many|TRBD2
CASSSSGGLYEQYF
TGTGCCAGCTCCTCTAGCGGGGGACTCTACGAGCAGTACTTC
>TRBV27|TRBJ2-2|few|.
CASSHAYTGELFF
TGTGCCAGCAGCCATGCCTACACCGGGGAGCTGTTTTTT
>TRBV5-1|TRBJ2-7|many|.
CASSPGQYYEQYF
TGCGCCAGCAGCCCTGGACAGTACTACGAGCAGTACTTC
>TRBV2|TRBJ1-1|many|.
CASTDSRGTEAFF
TGTGCCAGCACTGATTCCAGGGGCACTGAAGCTTTCTTT
>TRBV13|TRBJ1-4|.|.
CASSPRGVHEKLFF
TGTGCCAGCAGCCCACGGGGGGTTCATGAAAAACTGTTTTTT
>TRBV30|TRBJ1-1|.|TRBD1
CAWSTGVGTEAFF
TGTGCCTGGTCAACAGGGGTGGGCACTGAAGCTTTCTTT
>TRBV10-3|TRBJ2-3|many|TRBD2
CAISRLAGSPQGTQYF
TGTGCCATCAGCCGACTAGCGGGAAGCCCCCAGGGTACGCAGTATTTT
>TRBV14|TRBJ2-7|many|.
CASSQFYEQYF
TGTGCCAGCAGCCAGTTTTACGAGCAGTACTTC
>TRBV6-5|TRBJ2-7|many|.
CASSYAVMGSYEQYF
TGTGCCAGCAGTTACGCCGTGATGGGCTCCTACGAGCAGTACTTC
>TRBV6-2/TRBV6-3|TRBJ2-1|many|.
CASSGIQRPREQFF
TGTGCCAGCTCGGGTATCCAGCGGCCCCGGGAGCAGTTCTTC
>TRBV7-2|TRBJ2-3|.|TRBD2
CASSLWAGLGGRGDTQYF
TGTGCCAGCAGCTTATGGGCAGGGCTCGGCGGGAGGGGAGATACGCAGTATTTT
>TRBV20-1|TRBJ1-6|.|TRBD1
CSARDWGTGTYNSPLHF
TGCAGTGCTAGAGATTGGGGGACAGGGACCTATAATTCACCCCTCCACTTT
>TRBV12-3/TRBV12-4|TRBJ2-1|few|.
CASCTVDEQFF
TGTGCCAGCTGTACCGTGGATGAGCAGTTCTTC
>TRBV19|TRBJ1-1|.|.
CASRGPGPPLEAFF
TGTGCCAGTAGGGGACCGGGACCCCCCCTGGAGGCTTTCTTT
>TRBV10-3|TRBJ1-4|many|TRBD1
CAISEGTGYFRGQSGKLFF
TGTGCCATCAGTGAGGGGACAGGGTATTTTCGTGGGCAGTCCGGAAAACTGTTTTTT
>TRBV6-2/TRBV6-3|TRBJ1-2|.|.
CASSHGDKGGYTF
TGTGCCAGCAGTCACGGGGACAAGGGCGGCTACACCTTC
>TRBV20-1|TRBJ2-7|many|TRBD1
CSARGDSRSYEQYF
TGCAGTGCTAGGGGGGACAGCCGGTCCTACGAGCAGTACTTC
>TRBV5-4|TRBJ1-6|.|.
CASSAEVGDTSPLHF
TGTGCCAGCAGCGCCGAGGTAGGGGATACTTCACCCCTCCACTTT
>TRBV2|TRBJ2-1|many|TRBD2
CASSVAGVGNNEQFF
TGTGCCAGCAGTGTTGCGGGAGTCGGAAACAATGAGCAGTTCTTC
>TRBV27|TRBJ2-1|.|TRBD2
CASQTGGRGEQFF
TGTGCCAGCCAGACGGGCGGGAGGGGTGAGCAGTTCTTC
>TRBV18|TRBJ2-5|.|TRBD2
CASSPARAGAFRRGETQYF
TGTGCCAGCTCACCAGCTAGAGCGGGAGCCTTTCGGAGGGGAGAGACCCAGTACTTC
>TRBV20-1|TRBJ2-5|many|.
CSADPGAVGETQYF
TGCAGTGCGGACCCCGGCGCGGTTGGAGAGACCCAGTACTTC
>TRBV18|TRBJ1-5|.|.
CASSLVPWGNQPQHF
TGTGCCAGCTCACTTGTACCCTGGGGCAATCAGCCCCAGCATTTT
>TRBV19|TRBJ2-1|many|.
CASSIEVGSYNEQFF
TGTGCCAGTAGTATTGAGGTGGGAAGCTACAATGAGCAGTTCTTC
>TRBV20-1|TRBJ1-2|few|TRBD1
CSARDGTGAGYTF
TGCAGTGCTAGAGATGGGACAGGGGCGGGCTACACCTTC
>TRBV20-1|TRBJ2-1|few|.
CSVQGTYNEQFF
TGCAGTGTACAGGGTACCTACAATGAGCAGTTCTTC
>TRBV4-1|TRBJ2-7|.|TRBD2
CASSQGGLAGYEQYF
TGCGCCAGCAGCCAAGGCGGACTAGCGGGGTACGAGCAGTACTTC
>TRBV3-1|TRBJ2-4|few|.
CASSQVMGRGAKNIQYF
TGTGCCAGCAGCCAAGTCATGGGGCGGGGAGCCAAAAACATTCAGTACTTC
>TRBV3-1|TRBJ1-4|many|TRBD1
CASSQETGGNEKLFF
TGTGCCAGCAGCCAGGAGACAGGGGGTAATGAAAAACTGTTTTTT
>TRBV20-1|TRBJ2-3|many|.
CSARDTGIDTQYF
TGCAGTGCTAGAGATACGGGAATAGATACGCAGTATTTT
>TRBV20-1|TRBJ1-1|.|.
CSARDPADPFDEAFF
TGCAGTGCTAGAGATCCCGCGGACCCGTTTGATGAAGCTTTCTTT
>TRBV5-5|TRBJ2-3|many|.
CASSLVQASTDTQYF
TGTGCCAGCAGCTTGGTCCAAGCTAGCACAGATACGCAGTATTTT
>TRBV12-5|TRBJ2-5|many|.
CASGPDREETQYF
TGTGCTAGTGGCCCGGACAGAGAAGAGACCCAGTACTTC
>TRBV10-3|TRBJ2-1|few|TRBD2
CAVSETWTSAHSYNEQFF
TGTGCCGTCAGTGAGACTTGGACTAGCGCCCATTCCTACAATGAGCAGTTCTTC
>TRBV20-1|TRBJ2-7|few|.
CSASFGSPYEQYF
TGCAGTGCCAGCTTTGGGTCACCCTACGAGCAGTACTTC
>TRBV11-3|TRBJ2-1|many|.
CASSLDPTATLGNEQFF
TGTGCCAGCAGCTTAGATCCCACAGCCACGTTGGGGAATGAGCAGTTCTTC
>TRBV6-1|TRBJ2-7|many|.
CASSEVEISYEQYF
TGTGCCAGCAGTGAGGTCGAGATTTCCTACGAGCAGTACTTC
>TRBV29-1|TRBJ1-1|many|.
CSVEGVSGPNTEAFF
TGCAGCGTTGAAGGGGTTTCGGGACCGAACACTGAAGCTTTCTTT
>TRBV6-1|TRBJ2-5|.|.
CASSERGMETQYF
TGTGCCAGCAGTGAGCGGGGTATGGAGACCCAGTACTTC
>TRBV20-1|TRBJ2-5|.|.
CSAGDGLASLETQYF
TGCAGTGCTGGAGACGGATTAGCATCATTGGAGACCCAGTACTTC